This entry lists 25 T cell receptor beta chains sequenced from one sample in a study of radiation and T cells in renal cell carcinoma. The time point here: blood 4 weeks post-SBRT, at nephrectomy. Noted treatment: 15 Gy SBRT to primary tumor, nephrectomy 4 weeks later. Repertoires were generated with immunoSEQ multiplex PCR, while TCRdb's copy carries only in-frame clones and drops some. The table lists about 77,000 clones, over 65% of them singletons, with 2.4% in the top ten. This sample comprised blood, obtained from a patient whose treatment included radiotherapy and nephrectomy. These receptors all come from a woman aged 55-70 years with renal cell carcinoma.

In the case of this clone: Different DNA sequences within this sample yield the same CDR3. The rearrangement uses TRBV5-4 and TRBJ2-3; unclear D gene. The CDR3 is 15 residues long. Germline V CDR1 and CDR2: SGHNT, YYREEE (reference sequence). Trimming took 3 bases from V and 1 from J, leaving 12 bases between them. The CDR3 protein is CASSSRGLGTDTQYF. The CDR3 DNA sequence: TGTGCCAGCAGCTCGCGTGGCCTAGGCACAGATACGCAGTATTTT.

The chain links TRBV19 to TRBJ2-1; 8 bases agree with TRBD2. Per the germline V gene, CDR1 is LNHDA and CDR2 is SQIVND (reference sequence). The CDR3 length is 16 residues. The ends lost 6 bases at V and 0 bases at J; junction bases unmatched: 7. CDR3 nucleotide sequence: TGTGCCAGTAGCCCGGTAGCGGGACCCTCCTACAATGAGCAGTTCTTC. Protein: CASSPVAGPSYNEQFF.

The chain links TRBV5-1 to TRBJ1-1; 7 positions agree with TRBD1. V lost 2 bases and J lost 4; bases outside the gene matches: 14. The CDR3 is made up of 17 amino acids. CDR1 is SGHRS, CDR2 YFSETQ, per germline. This chain's CDR3 is CASSFTSRQGRSTEAFF. The CDR3 coding sequence is TGCGCCAGCAGCTTCACTTCCCGACAGGGCCGAAGCACTGAAGCTTTCTTT.

This clone was counted between two and nine times. This chain joins TRBV7-2 and TRBJ2-2, with 7 bases fitting TRBD2. After removal of 3 bases from V and 1 base from J, the junction contained 5 bases not matched to a gene. This CDR3 contains 16 residues. In germline, CDR1 is SGHTA, CDR2 FQGNSA. The DNA for the CDR3 is TGTGCCAGCAGCTTTGGCGGGAGCCTGAACACCGGGGAGCTGTTTTTT. Protein sequence: CASSFGGSLNTGELFF.

The CDR3 loop is CASSSGTGDEKLFF. CDR3 DNA: TGTGCCAGTAGTTCGGGGACAGGGGATGAAAAACTGTTTTTT. This rearrangement joins TRBV19 to TRBJ1-4; 10 nucleotides match TRBD1. This CDR3 spans 14 amino acids. Germline lookup yields CDR1 LNHDA and CDR2 SQIVND (reference sequence). After removal of 5 bases from V and 6 bases from J, the junction contained 3 bases not matched to a gene.

The rearrangement uses TRBV7-2 and TRBJ2-7; 8 bases agree with TRBD1. The CDR3 runs 13 residues. Looked up from germline, CDR1 is SGHTA and CDR2 is FQGNSA. The J segment lost 6 bases and the V segment lost 3 bases, leaving 4 bases of the junction unmatched. The CDR3 nucleotides are TGTGCCAGCAGCTTTGGCAGGGGGCGCGAGCAGTACTTC. Protein: CASSFGRGREQYF.

V usage is TRBV6-1 and J usage is TRBJ1-5, with D perhaps TRBD1 (5 bases). This CDR3 is 14 amino acids long. Germline V gene data show CDR1 as MNHNS and CDR2 as SASEGT. Trimming took off 4 bases at V and 9 bases at J, with 16 bases between the two ends. CDR3 DNA sequence: TGTGCCAGCAGTGTGGGACGGGGGTACGGGCCCCAGCATTTT. Translation: CASSVGRGYGPQHF.

In regard to this clone: Because the CDR3's place on the DNA is in doubt, the DNA is left out and the CDR3 is given as listed by TCRdb. The CDR3 reads CASRFGGGNTGELFF. The J gene is TRBJ2-2, the V gene TRBV12-2. TRBV12-2 constitutes a pseudogene. The CDR3 is made up of 15 amino acids, end residues included.

The genes are TRBV6-1 and TRBJ2-7, with 7 bases fitting TRBD1. Germline CDR1 and CDR2: MNHNS and SASEGT. CDR3 length: 16 residues. The junction had 14 bases not matched to a gene; V was cut back by 4 bases and J by 5 bases. The DNA of the CDR3 is TGTGCCAGCAGTGGGACGACAGGGCTTGGGAACAACGAGCAGTACTTC. It codes for CASSGTTGLGNNEQYF.

The chain couples TRBV10-2 to TRBJ1-2; D possibly corresponds to TRBD1 (6 bases). The CDR3 runs to 14 residues. The germline V gene has CDR1 WSHSY and CDR2 SAAADI. The germline V and J ends were trimmed by 2 bases and 5 bases, with 12 bases remaining between them. In DNA form, the CDR3 reads TGCGCCAGCAGTGAGGGACAGCGGTTGTATGGCTACACCTTC. Translation: CASSEGQRLYGYTF.

This clone was counted between two and nine times. The chain employs TRBV6-6 and TRBJ1-5, with unresolved D. Germline CDR1 reads MNHNY; CDR2 reads SVGAGI (reference sequence). This CDR3 region has 13 residues. Trimming removed 4 bases from V and 3 bases from J, with 7 bases in between. DNA for the CDR3: TGTGCCAGCAGTTTCGGGAACAATCAGCCCCAGCATTTT. Translating gives CASSFGNNQPQHF.

The chain links TRBV4-2 to TRBJ2-1, with D possibly being TRBD2 (6 bases). Germline V gene data show CDR1 as LGHNA and CDR2 as YNFKEQ. This CDR3 is built from 15 residues. The V end lost 0 bases, the J end lost 4 bases, and 10 bases lay between the germline ends. The CDR3 region has the DNA TGTGCCAGCAGCCAAGAGGGCGGGGAGTACAATGAGCAGTTCTTC. Translation gives CASSQEGGEYNEQFF.

In its sample, this clone was seen a few times. V and J are TRBV11-2 and TRBJ1-6; 7 nucleotides agree with TRBD1. The germline gives CDR1 SGHAT, CDR2 FQNNGV. J lost 5 bases, V lost 6 bases, and 4 bases had no gene match. The CDR3 totals 14 residues. This chain's CDR3 is CASSWGQNNSPLHF. The CDR3 DNA reads TGTGCCAGCAGTTGGGGACAGAATAATTCACCCCTCCACTTT.

The chain couples TRBV19 to TRBJ1-5; D remains ambiguous. Deletions cut 5 bases from V and 2 bases from J, with 16 bases between. This CDR3 region has 16 residues. CDR1 and CDR2 from the germline V gene are LNHDA and SQIVND (reference sequence). The CDR3, as DNA: TGTGCCAGTAGTCTTGTCCCTCCAGCGGGCAATCAGCCCCAGCATTTT. This translates into CASSLVPPAGNQPQHF.

The chain recombines TRBV7-2 with TRBJ2-7, with a tentative D call TRBD1 (6 bases). CDR3 length: 16 residues. V dropped 5 bases and J dropped 3 bases, with 20 bases sitting between them. Per the germline V gene, CDR1 is SGHTA and CDR2 is FQGNSA. DNA for the CDR3: TGTGCCAGCAGCCCTAGTGGGGGCCATATTAACTACGAGCAGTACTTC. This encodes CASSPSGGHINYEQYF.

This clone has more than one count but fewer than ten. The chain employs TRBV19 and TRBJ2-1; 9 nucleotides line up with TRBD2. Germline CDR1 and CDR2: LNHDA and SQIVND (reference sequence). Trimming cost V 2 bases and J 5 bases; bases outside gene matches: 10. The CDR3 extends over 17 amino acids. The DNA for the CDR3 is TGTGCCAGTAGTATATGGGGGGCTAGCGGGAATCACAATGAGCAGTTCTTC. It encodes CASSIWGASGNHNEQFF.

This clone appeared a single time. V usage is TRBV29-1 and J usage is TRBJ1-6; 7 bases align to TRBD1. The ends lost 7 bases at V and 7 bases at J; junction bases unmatched: 7. The length of the CDR3 is 13 residues. CDR1 and CDR2 (germline): SQVTM, ANQGSEA. The CDR3 DNA sequence: TGCAGCGCCCGGGACAGCCAGAATTCACCCCTCCACTTT. This gives the protein CSARDSQNSPLHF.

J is TRBJ1-5 and V is TRBV9, with a tentative D call TRBD1 (5 bases). The CDR3 spans 15 residues. Germline-derived CDR1 and CDR2 are SGDLS and YYNGEE. Between the trimmed V and J ends, which lost 0 bases and 6 bases, there was a span of 13 bases. CDR3 protein: CASSVGWGAAQPQHF. The CDR3 nucleotides are TGTGCCAGCAGCGTAGGGTGGGGCGCGGCTCAGCCCCAGCATTTT. Based on the CDR3 plus reference TRBV9 and TRBJ1-5, the full variable domain is DSGVTQTPKHLITATGQRVTLRCSPRSGDLSVYWYQQSLDQGLQFLIQYYNGEERAKGNILERFSAQQFPDLHSELNLSSLELGDSALYFCASSVGWGAAQPQHFGDGTRLSIL.

The chain employs TRBV11-1 and TRBJ2-7, with D perhaps matching TRBD1 (5 bases). This CDR3 contains 15 residues. Germline-derived CDR1 and CDR2 are SGHAT and FQDESV (reference sequence). V was pared by 3 bases and J by 3 bases, with 15 bases between. For the CDR3, the DNA is TGTGCCAGCAGCTTTCGGTCTGGACAAAGCTACGAGCAGTACTTC. Amino acids: CASSFRSGQSYEQYF.

This clone was observed a few times. The chain employs TRBV29-1 and TRBJ1-1; unclear D gene. V lost 3 bases, J lost 2 bases, and 7 bases lay in between. The CDR3 is 12 amino acids. The germline V gene has CDR1 SQVTM and CDR2 ANQGSEA. The CDR3 region is CSVEKLNTEAFF. The CDR3 region has the DNA TGCAGCGTTGAGAAGCTAAACACTGAAGCTTTCTTT. Full variable domain (rest looked up from reference TRBV29-1 and TRBJ1-1): SAVISQKPSRDICQRGTSLTIQCQVDSQVTMMFWYRQQPGQSLTLIATANQGSEATYESGFVIDKFPISRPNLTFSTLTVSNMSPEDSSIYLCSVEKLNTEAFFGQGTRLTVV.

The chain employs TRBV19 and TRBJ2-5; 8 nucleotides align to TRBD2. Germline-derived CDR1 and CDR2 are LNHDA and SQIVND (reference sequence). Trimming removed 10 bases from V and 3 bases from J; junction bases left unmatched: 13. The CDR3 runs to 15 residues. The CDR3 bases are TGTGCCACCGGTAGTTCGGGGGGGTTTAAAGAGACCCAGTACTTC. Translation gives CATGSSGGFKETQYF.

V and J are TRBV28 and TRBJ2-7, with 10 bases identical to TRBD1. There are 14 residues in the CDR3. Unmatched junction bases numbered 9, after V lost 9 bases and J lost 4 bases. CDR1 is MDHEN, CDR2 SYDVKM, per germline. In DNA, the CDR3 is TGTGCCAGTTTTCCGGGACAGGGGTATTACGAGCAGTACTTC. Translating gives CASFPGQGYYEQYF.

The J gene is TRBJ1-6, the V gene TRBV9; 10 bases agree with TRBD1. The ends lost 1 base at V and 8 bases at J; junction bases unmatched: 12. The CDR3 is 18 amino acids. The germline V gene encodes CDR1 SGDLS and CDR2 YYNGEE. In DNA form, the CDR3 reads TGTGCCAGCAGCGTATCTTTTTCGGGTGGGACAGGGGATTCACCCCTCCACTTT. It codes for CASSVSFSGGTGDSPLHF. The full variable domain, completed using reference TRBV9 and TRBJ1-6, is DSGVTQTPKHLITATGQRVTLRCSPRSGDLSVYWYQQSLDQGLQFLIQYYNGEERAKGNILERFSAQQFPDLHSELNLSSLELGDSALYFCASSVSFSGGTGDSPLHFGNGTRLTVT.

The V call is TRBV7-2, the J call TRBJ2-1; 12 nucleotides agree with TRBD2. Trimming took 1 base from V and 7 from J; bases not matched to a gene: 5. The germline V gene encodes CDR1 SGHTA and CDR2 FQGNSA. This CDR3 is 16 amino acids long. The CDR3: CASSLGLAGGTNEQFF. CDR3 coding DNA: TGTGCCAGCAGCTTAGGCCTAGCGGGGGGGACGAATGAGCAGTTCTTC.

The genes are TRBV29-1 and TRBJ2-1; 7 nucleotides match TRBD1. Germline loops: CDR1 SQVTM, CDR2 ANQGSEA. CDR3 size: 15 residues. Unmatched junction bases numbered 11, after V lost 2 bases and J lost 7 bases. As DNA, the CDR3 is TGCAGCGTTGAAAATCCGGGACAGCCCCCGAATGAGCAGTTCTTC. Translation gives CSVENPGQPPNEQFF.